This passage covers 27 T cell receptor beta chains from one sample sequenced in a study of post-analysis software for immune sequencing data. Notes on the study in general: Roughly 5 TRBV segments, TRBV5-6, TRBV5-1 and TRBV20-1 among them, were found more frequent in patients than controls.

Unique-molecular-identifier-tagged TCR beta cDNA libraries were used. TCRdb re-called the PCR reads with MiXCR, one entry per CDR3 protein. Of around 250,000 distinct CDR3 sequences listed, just over 35% are singletons. These receptors have no known antigen. Material: blood. The receptors originated from a girl under 18 with multiple sclerosis.

Only one count was recorded for this clonotype. V gene TRBV11-2 combines with J gene TRBJ2-5; 7 bases agree with TRBD2. The better agreement between TRBJ2-7 and the DNA end casts doubt on the J call. The CDR3 contains 15 residues. Germline loops: CDR1 SGHAT, CDR2 FQNNGV. DNA for the CDR3: TGTGCCAGCAGCTTAGTAGGGTACGGGGGGTACGAGCAGTACTTC. Its protein is CASSLVGYGGYEQYF.

This clonotype was counted between two and nine times. The genes are TRBV2 and TRBJ2-5; possibly TRBD1 for D (5 bases). The J call could be wrong; TRBJ2-4 is a better fit for the DNA end. Germline CDR1 SNHLY, CDR2 FYNNEI. CDR3 length: 14 residues. The CDR3 here is CASSAGHKGDIQYF. In DNA, the CDR3 is TGTGCCAGCAGTGCCGGACATAAAGGGGACATTCAGTACTTC.

This clonotype turned up a few times. The genes are TRBV7-9 and TRBJ1-1; D uncertain. The length of the CDR3 is 15 residues. Per the germline V gene, CDR1 is SEHNR and CDR2 is FQNEAQ (reference sequence). Trimming took 3 bases from V and 3 from J, leaving 14 bases between them. The CDR3 here is CASSFRKGWDTEAFF. The CDR3 DNA reads TGTGCCAGCAGCTTCAGGAAGGGCTGGGACACTGAAGCTTTCTTT.

This clonotype was observed a few times. The CDR3 DNA reads as TGTGCCAGCAGCCAAACCGAATATGCGGTCTCCTACAATGAGCAGTTCTTC. Translated, it gives CASSQTEYAVSYNEQFF. The rearrangement uses TRBV14 and TRBJ2-1; D is unclear. The CDR3 length is 17 residues. Germline CDR1 reads SGHDN; CDR2 reads FVKESK. V was cut by 2 bases and J by 0 bases, with 14 bases left in between.

This chain joins TRBV20-1 and TRBJ2-1; TRBD2 matches at 9 bases. CDR3 length equals 15 residues. Germline CDR1 is DFQATT and CDR2 is SNEGSKA (reference sequence). With V trimmed by 5 bases and J by 7 bases, 12 bases remained unmatched. CDR3: CSAGHRGREKNEQFF. CDR3 nucleotides: TGCAGTGCTGGGCATCGCGGGAGGGAAAAGAATGAGCAGTTCTTC.

The rearrangement links TRBV5-6 to TRBJ1-1; the match to TRBD1 covers 12 bases. Unmatched junction bases numbered 5, after V lost 0 bases and J lost 8 bases. The CDR3 consists of 15 residues. Germline V CDR1 and CDR2: SGHDT, YYEEEE. The CDR3 DNA sequence: TGTGCCAGCAGCTTGGCCGGGGGACAGGGGGCAGAAGCTTTCTTT. This codes for CASSLAGGQGAEAFF.

This clonotype came up many times. The V and J genes are TRBV5-1 and TRBJ2-3; 13 bases align to TRBD2. Germline CDR1 and CDR2: SGHRS and YFSETQ. This CDR3 contains 15 residues. The trim removed 4 bases at V and 5 bases at J, leaving 4 bases unmatched. The CDR3 sequence is CASSTGLAGRDTQYF. The CDR3 coding sequence is TGCGCCAGCAGCACGGGACTAGCGGGGCGAGATACGCAGTATTTT. The whole variable domain, filled in from reference TRBV5-1 and TRBJ2-3, reads KAGVTQTPRYLIKTRGQQVTLSCSPISGHRSVSWYQQTPGQGLQFLFEYFSETQRNKGNFPGRFSGRQFSNSRSEMNVSTLELGDSALYLCASSTGLAGRDTQYFGPGTRLTVL.

As concerns this clonotype: Just one base apart from a much larger clone, this may be a read error. The chain links TRBV28 to TRBJ1-5; TRBD1 matches 8 bases. The CDR3 loop spans 18 amino acids. Germline values: CDR1 MDHEN, CDR2 SYDVKM. The CDR3 DNA follows: TGTGCCAGCAGCGCTGACAGGGGCCGGGCGGGTAGCAGTCAGCCCCAGCATTTT. Amino acid sequence: CASSADRGRAGSSQPQHF. Full variable domain (remainder filled in from reference TRBV28 and TRBJ1-5): DVKVTQSSRYLVKRTGEKVFLECVQDMDHENMFWYRQDPGLGLRLIYFSYDVKMKEKGDIPEGYSVSREKKERFSLILESASTNQTSMYLCASSADRGRAGSSQPQHFGDGTRLSIL.

This clonotype was observed at least ten times. V is TRBV12-3 or TRBV12-4 and J is TRBJ2-3; D call uncertain. The germline V and J ends were trimmed by 3 bases and 2 bases, with 9 bases remaining between them. The CDR3 has 14 amino acids. The CDR3, as DNA: TGTGCCAGCAGTTTCGTTAGGGACACAGATACGCAGTATTTT. This translates into CASSFVRDTDTQYF.

This sequence joins TRBV20-1 and TRBJ2-3; 10 bases map to TRBD1. Trimming at V came to 7 bases and at J to 3 bases, leaving 4 bases not matched to a gene. This CDR3 comprises 13 residues. Germline CDR1 is DFQATT and CDR2 is SNEGSKA (reference sequence). DNA of the CDR3: TGCAGTGTTCCGGGACAGGGGACAGATACGCAGTATTTT. This gives the protein CSVPGQGTDTQYF.

This clonotype occurred a few times. CDR3 loop: CASSFGNYTGELFF. For the CDR3, the DNA is TGTGCCAGCAGCTTCGGCAACTACACCGGGGAGCTGTTTTTT. The J gene is TRBJ2-2, the V gene TRBV7-9, with D uncertain. V was shortened by 3 bases and J by 3 bases, with 8 bases between the two germline ends. Germline V gene lookup returns CDR1 SEHNR and CDR2 FQNEAQ (reference sequence). The CDR3 runs to 14 residues.

The table lists this clonotype with a count of one. The V and J genes are TRBV12-5 and TRBJ1-2; 8 nucleotides line up with TRBD1. Per the germline V gene, CDR1 is LGHNT and CDR2 is FRNRAP. This CDR3 region has 15 residues. Unmatched junction bases numbered 5, after V lost 5 bases and J lost 0 bases. The CDR3 spells CASGITGGANYGYTF. The DNA for the CDR3 is TGTGCTAGTGGTATTACAGGGGGAGCTAACTATGGCTACACCTTC.

The chain employs TRBV12-3 or TRBV12-4 and TRBJ2-7, with TRBD1 as a possible D gene (6 bases). This CDR3 is built from 11 residues. Trimming cost V 4 bases and J 10 bases, with 11 bases left between them. The CDR3 loop reads CASSSDSTQYF. The CDR3 DNA follows: TGTGCCAGCAGTTCGGACAGTACCCAGTACTTC.

The V call is TRBV12-3 or TRBV12-4, the J call TRBJ2-7; 11 nucleotides agree with TRBD1. There are 23 residues in the CDR3. Germline trimming cut 2 bases from V and 4 bases from J; bases unmatched to any gene: 28. CDR3 coding DNA: TGTGCCAGCAGTTTATCGAGGACAGGGGGCTGGCTAGCGGGCGGTTGGGGAAGTTACGAGCAGTACTTC. Encoded protein: CASSLSRTGGWLAGGWGSYEQYF.

V gene TRBV20-1 combines with J gene TRBJ2-7; tentative D call: TRBD2 (7 bases). V lost 6 bases and J 3 bases, leaving 15 bases between the germline ends. The CDR3 spans 13 residues. Germline loops: CDR1 DFQATT, CDR2 SNEGSKA (reference sequence). CDR3 sequence (DNA): TGCAGTGCGCCTGAGGGGGGGCGCTACGAGCAGTACTTC. This translates into CSAPEGGRYEQYF.

The J gene is TRBJ2-5, the V gene TRBV11-3, with 12 bases matching TRBD2. In germline, CDR1 is SGHNT, CDR2 YENEEA. J was trimmed by 4 bases and V by 3 bases; bases with no gene match: 6. The CDR3 spans 16 residues. The CDR3 loop reads CASSLNLAGGGETQYF. The CDR3 DNA reads TGTGCCAGCAGCTTGAACCTAGCGGGAGGGGGAGAGACCCAGTACTTC.

This clonotype was recorded at least ten times. The J gene is TRBJ2-6, the V gene TRBV5-4; perhaps TRBD1 as D (5 bases). V lost 4 bases, J lost 2 bases, and 16 bases lay in between. Germline assignment: CDR1 SGHNT and CDR2 YYREEE (reference sequence). CDR3 length: 17 amino acids. The CDR3 loop is CASSMPSGMAGANVLTF. DNA of the CDR3: TGTGCCAGCAGCATGCCGTCAGGGATGGCTGGGGCCAACGTCCTGACTTTC.

V gene TRBV5-1 combines with J gene TRBJ2-3; 7 bases fit TRBD2. V lost 4 bases and J lost 1; bases outside the gene matches: 6. Germline values: CDR1 SGHRS, CDR2 YFSETQ. This CDR3 is built from 15 residues. The CDR3 sequence: CASSISGARTDTQYF. CDR3 DNA: TGCGCCAGCAGCATAAGCGGGGCGCGCACAGATACGCAGTATTTT.

This clonotype was picked up many times. The chain joins TRBV29-1 to TRBJ2-1, with D possibly TRBD2 on 6 matching bases. The CDR3 contains 12 residues. V was shortened by 4 bases and J by 5 bases, with 9 bases between the two germline ends. Germline assignment: CDR1 SQVTM and CDR2 ANQGSEA. The CDR3 nucleotides are TGCAGCGTTGGGAGGAGGGACAATGAGCAGTTCTTC. It yields the protein CSVGRRDNEQFF.

Ten or more counts support this clonotype. The V and J genes are TRBV4-1 and TRBJ2-4; D is unresolved. The CDR3 loop spans 17 amino acids. The V end was cut by 2 bases, the J end by 0 bases, with 14 bases between. Germline CDR1 MGHRA, CDR2 YSYEKL. CDR3 sequence: CASSQIVGRLAKNIQYF. CDR3 nucleotide sequence: TGCGCCAGCAGCCAAATTGTGGGCAGGCTAGCCAAAAACATTCAGTACTTC.

The table lists this clonotype with a few counts. A clone one base away is much larger, so this may be a read error. V usage is TRBV5-1 and J usage is TRBJ2-5; tentatively, D is TRBD1 (6 bases). The length of the CDR3 is 14 residues. Germline lookup yields CDR1 SGHRS and CDR2 YFSETQ. The CDR3 DNA sequence: TGCGCCAGCAGCCGTCAGGGGACCCAAGAGGCCCAGTACTTC. It codes for CASSRQGTQEAQYF.

The genes are TRBV11-2 and TRBJ2-7, with 13 bases fitting TRBD2. V shed 3 bases, J shed 2 bases, and the junction held 7 bases outside the gene matches. CDR3 length equals 17 residues. Germline V CDR1 and CDR2: SGHAT, FQNNGV. The CDR3 DNA sequence: TGTGCCAGCAGCTTTTCGACTAGCGGGAGGCATCCCTACGAGCAGTACTTC. This gives the protein CASSFSTSGRHPYEQYF.

At least ten counts were recorded for this clonotype. The chain has TRBV5-1 and TRBJ2-5; maybe TRBD2 (5 bases). The V gene's germline CDR1 is SGHRS and CDR2 YFSETQ. Trimming pared 4 bases from V and 7 bases from J, leaving 14 bases between. The CDR3 sequence is 13 residues long. The DNA of the CDR3 is TGCGCCAGCAGCACCGGGGTAGAAGGGACCCAGTACTTC. As protein: CASSTGVEGTQYF.

This clonotype was detected only a few times. V and J are TRBV7-3 and TRBJ2-1; 12 nucleotides align to TRBD2. This CDR3 is built from 18 residues. J lost 10 bases, V lost 5 bases, and 18 bases had no gene match. Per the germline V gene, CDR1 is SGHTA and CDR2 is FQGTGA. The DNA for the CDR3 is TGTGCCAGCAGCACCGGACTAGCGGGATCCCATGGGGTCGGGGAGCAGTTCTTC. The encoded protein is CASSTGLAGSHGVGEQFF.

A note on this clonotype: With a much larger clone just one base away, this may be a read error. This chain connects TRBV7-2 to TRBJ1-6; maybe TRBD1 (5 bases). The CDR3 spans 15 residues. Germline values: CDR1 SGHTA, CDR2 FQGNSA. CDR3 sequence: CAGSLDSGMNSPLHF. The DNA of the CDR3 is TGTGCCGGCAGCTTAGATTCAGGGATGAATTCACCCCTCCACTTT.

This clonotype was observed at least ten times. V usage is TRBV4-2 and J usage is TRBJ1-1; maybe TRBD1 (5 bases). The CDR3 sequence is 15 residues long. Germline assignment: CDR1 LGHNA and CDR2 YNFKEQ. The ends were cut back, 1 base at V and 1 base at J, with 10 bases in the middle. The CDR3 coding sequence is TGTGCCAGCAGCCAAGGACAGTCTTCGAACACTGAAGCTTTCTTT. Protein: CASSQGQSSNTEAFF.

The table lists this clonotype with a few counts. A clone one base away is much larger, so this may be a read error. This sequence joins TRBV6-1 and TRBJ2-1, with a weak D call TRBD1 (6 bases). Per the germline V gene, CDR1 is MNHNS and CDR2 is SASEGT. The CDR3 has 17 residues. Trimming took off 7 bases at V and 2 bases at J, with 21 bases between the two ends. CDR3 sequence reads: CASNPLGQGTTYNEQFF. The CDR3 DNA is TGTGCCAGCAACCCCTTGGGTCAGGGGACCACCTACAATGAGCAGTTCTTC.